These 24 T cell receptor beta chains share one sample of origin, sequenced in a study of blood T cell repertoires in COVID-19. Only in-frame clones appear in the TCRdb table, and some are missing; sequencing was by immunoSEQ multiplex PCR. The sample includes fewer than 250,000 clones, over 80% of them seen just once. Sequenced input: peripheral blood. Source of these receptors: a woman aged 60 to 75 with active or convalescent COVID-19.

The chain joins TRBV11-3 to TRBJ2-3, with D possibly TRBD1 on 6 matching bases. Per germline, CDR1 SGHNT and CDR2 YENEEA. V was clipped by 0 bases and J by 4 bases, with 11 bases between them. The CDR3 covers 15 residues. CDR3 sequence (DNA): TGTGCCAGCAGCTTAGACTACAGGGATGCAGATACGCAGTATTTT. Protein sequence: CASSLDYRDADTQYF.

The chain is built from TRBV29-1 and TRBJ2-2; 12 positions match TRBD2. The ends lost 0 bases at V and 6 bases at J; junction bases unmatched: 2. Germline assignment: CDR1 SQVTM and CDR2 ANQGSEA. This CDR3 has 15 amino acids. The CDR3 reads CSVEELAGGAGELFF. The CDR3, as DNA: TGCAGCGTTGAAGAACTAGCGGGGGGTGCCGGGGAGCTGTTTTTT.

CDR3 in DNA: TGCGCCAGCAGCCAACCTATAGGACAGGGAGGGTATGGCTACACCTTC. This sequence encodes CASSQPIGQGGYGYTF. V usage is TRBV4-1 and J usage is TRBJ1-2; 8 nucleotides line up with TRBD1. V lost 2 bases and J lost 5; bases outside the gene matches: 10. Germline CDR1 is MGHRA and CDR2 is YSYEKL. The CDR3 spans 16 residues.

CDR3 residues: CASLGYPAAAYEQYV. In DNA, the CDR3 is TGTGCCAGTCTGGGTTACCCGGCGGCTGCCTACGAGCAGTACGTC. The V and J genes are TRBV2 and TRBJ2-7, with unresolved D. The CDR3 has 15 amino acids. The V gene's germline CDR1 is SNHLY and CDR2 FYNNEI. V was trimmed by 9 bases and J by 2 bases, leaving 20 bases between them.

The gene calls are TRBV28 and TRBJ2-7, with D possibly matching TRBD2 (6 bases). The ends were cut back, 5 bases at V and 3 bases at J, with 14 bases in the middle. The germline CDR1 and CDR2 sequences are MDHEN and SYDVKM. The CDR3 has 14 residues. The CDR3 protein is CASSPSGEDYEQYV. The CDR3 DNA sequence: TGTGCCAGCAGTCCCTCGGGGGAAGACTACGAGCAGTACGTC.

The chain uses TRBV3-1 (or the pseudogene TRBV3-2) and TRBJ2-7; D is possibly TRBD2 (6 bases). The CDR3 spans 12 residues. V lost 1 base and J 13 bases, leaving 14 bases between the germline ends. Germline V gene data show CDR1 as LGHDT and CDR2 as YNNKEL (reference sequence). The CDR3 region is CASSQVTTSIYF. CDR3 bases: TGTGCCAGCAGCCAAGTAACGACTAGTATTTACTTC.

The chain carries TRBV19 and TRBJ1-1, with D hard to call. The V gene lost 4 bases and the J gene lost 2 bases, with 11 bases spanning the gap. Per the germline V gene, CDR1 is LNHDA and CDR2 is SQIVND (reference sequence). The CDR3 is 14 residues long. The CDR3 region is CASSTLRLNTEAFF. The CDR3 nucleotides read TGTGCCAGTAGTACCCTCAGACTTAACACTGAAGCTTTCTTT.

The chain uses TRBV6-2 or TRBV6-3 and TRBJ1-2; TRBD1 is a possible D gene (5 bases). The germline V and J ends were trimmed by 5 bases and 2 bases, with 15 bases remaining between them. The germline CDR1 and CDR2 sequences are MNHEY and SVGEGT. CDR3 length: 15 amino acids. The CDR3 nucleotides are TGTGCCAGCAGTACGGACATTTTCTCCAACTATGGCTACACCTTC. This encodes CASSTDIFSNYGYTF.

This chain joins TRBV3-1 (or the pseudogene TRBV3-2) and TRBJ2-3; perhaps TRBD2 as D (6 bases). Germline V gives CDR1 LGHDT, CDR2 YNNKEL (reference sequence). The V and J ends lost 1 base and 3 bases respectively, with 8 bases between them. This CDR3 spans 14 amino acids. The CDR3 sequence: CASSQVGGTDTQYF. The CDR3 nucleotides read TGTGCCAGCAGCCAAGTGGGGGGTACAGATACGCAGTATTTT.

The DNA of the CDR3 is TGCAGCGTTGGGGGACAGGGGGAGCGGAGCTCCTACAATGAGCAGTTCTTC. Its protein product is CSVGGQGERSSYNEQFF. This chain links TRBV29-1 with TRBJ2-1; TRBD1 aligns across 11 bases. Germline-derived CDR1 and CDR2 are SQVTM and ANQGSEA. The length of the CDR3 is 17 residues. V lost 4 bases and J lost 0; bases outside the gene matches: 8.

This rearrangement joins TRBV3-1 (or the pseudogene TRBV3-2) to TRBJ2-3, with TRBD2 as a possible D gene (7 bases). This CDR3 comprises 15 residues. The germline V and J ends were trimmed by 4 bases and 4 bases, with 15 bases remaining between them. Germline CDR1 LGHDT, CDR2 YNNKEL (reference sequence). The chain's CDR3 is CASSPGGRAPDTQYF. The CDR3 coding sequence is TGTGCCAGCAGCCCCGGGGGGCGCGCCCCAGATACGCAGTATTTT.

V gene TRBV25-1 combines with J gene TRBJ2-1; 8 bases fit TRBD2. The CDR3 sequence is 16 residues long. The junction had 7 bases not matched to a gene; V was cut back by 0 bases and J by 6 bases. Germline CDR1 MGHDK, CDR2 SYGVNS. The CDR3 here is CASSEYRGGSFNEQFF. In DNA form, the CDR3 reads TGTGCCAGCAGTGAATATCGGGGGGGCTCATTCAATGAGCAGTTCTTC.

The CDR3 nucleotides read TGTGCCAGCAGCCAGGCCCTGGAGGTTTATGAGCAGTTCTTC. The encoded protein is CASSQALEVYEQFF. This chain uses TRBV3-1 (or the pseudogene TRBV3-2) with TRBJ2-1; possible D gene TRBD2, 5 bases. Germline lookup yields CDR1 LGHDT and CDR2 YNNKEL (reference sequence). V lost 3 bases to trimming and J lost 8 bases, with 14 bases between them. The CDR3 runs 14 residues.

The J gene is TRBJ1-2, the V gene TRBV7-8; possible D gene TRBD1, 6 bases. The CDR3 is 14 residues long. Trimming took off 3 bases at V and 10 bases at J, with 18 bases between the two ends. Germline CDR1 is SGHVS and CDR2 is FQNEAQ. CDR3 in DNA: TGTGCCAGCAGCTTTACGGGCCAGGGGCCAGCCTACACCTTC. Its protein product is CASSFTGQGPAYTF.

The chain joins TRBV12-3 or TRBV12-4 to TRBJ2-5, with D unresolved. This CDR3 region has 13 residues. The ends were cut back, 10 bases at V and 5 bases at J, with 17 bases in the middle. CDR3 amino acids: CATRGVGVETQYF. CDR3 DNA sequence: TGTGCCACACGAGGAGTAGGAGTTGAGACCCAGTACTTC.

The chain carries TRBV4-2 and TRBJ2-1; TRBD2 matches 11 bases. The germline V gene encodes CDR1 LGHNA and CDR2 YNFKEQ. After removal of 3 bases from V and 15 bases from J, the junction contained 7 bases not matched to a gene. The CDR3 is made up of 13 amino acids. This chain's CDR3 is CASSQTTSGDRFF. The DNA of the CDR3 is TGTGCCAGCAGCCAGACGACTAGCGGGGACCGGTTCTTC.

V gene TRBV19 combines with J gene TRBJ1-6, with a tentative D call TRBD1 (5 bases). The CDR3 is 14 residues long. Germline V lookup: CDR1 LNHDA, CDR2 SQIVND (reference sequence). V lost 3 bases, J lost 6 bases, and 9 bases lay in between. CDR3 sequence (DNA): TGTGCCAGTAGTATCCGACAGACTAATTCACCCCTCCACTTT. It yields the protein CASSIRQTNSPLHF. Supplemented by reference TRBV19 and TRBJ1-6, the full variable domain reads DGGITQSPKYLFRKEGQNVTLSCEQNLNHDAMYWYRQDPGQGLRLIYYSQIVNDFQKGDIAEGYSVSREKKESFPLTVTSAQKNPTAFYLCASSIRQTNSPLHFGNGTRLTVT.

In DNA, the CDR3 is TGTGCCAGCAGCCAAGGTCTAGCGGGAGGGTTATACGAGCAGTACTTC. It encodes CASSQGLAGGLYEQYF. The chain joins TRBV14 to TRBJ2-7; 12 bases are shared with TRBD2. In germline, CDR1 is SGHDN, CDR2 FVKESK. CDR3 length: 16 amino acids. J was trimmed by 4 bases and V by 1 base; bases with no gene match: 5.

The V call is TRBV7-6, the J call TRBJ1-5; weak D call: TRBD1 (6 bases). There are 13 residues in the CDR3. V shed 5 bases and J shed 3 bases, with 8 bases lying between them. Germline CDR1 SGHVS, CDR2 FNYEAQ. The DNA for the CDR3 is TGTGCCAGCAGCCAGGGGTACAATCAGCCCCAGCATTTT. This gives the protein CASSQGYNQPQHF.

This clone was seen just once. The DNA of the CDR3 is TGTGCCATCAACGAGGGACAGGGTCCAGGCTACACCTTC. This codes for CAINEGQGPGYTF. This chain connects TRBV10-3 to TRBJ1-2, with 9 bases fitting TRBD1. With 7 bases clipped from V and 8 bases from J, the junction kept 8 bases outside the gene matches. The CDR3 runs to 13 residues. The germline V gene has CDR1 ENHRY and CDR2 SYGVKD.

The gene calls are TRBV25-1 and TRBJ2-5; 8 bases line up with TRBD2. Trimming took 1 base from V and 5 from J; bases not matched to a gene: 15. The germline CDR1 and CDR2 sequences are MGHDK and SYGVNS. The CDR3 loop spans 18 amino acids. The CDR3 coding sequence is TGTGCCAGCAGTGAATCCCGGGGTAGCGGGGCCCCCTACGAGACCCAGTACTTC. Its translation is CASSESRGSGAPYETQYF.

The chain combines TRBV3-1 (or the pseudogene TRBV3-2) with TRBJ1-2, with TRBD1 as a possible D gene (6 bases). Trimming stripped 7 bases from V and 1 base from J, with 7 bases between. This CDR3 has 12 amino acids. In germline, CDR1 is LGHDT, CDR2 YNNKEL (reference sequence). The CDR3 here is CASTGVNYGYTF. The CDR3 DNA reads as TGTGCCAGCACAGGGGTTAACTATGGCTACACCTTC.

A single count supports this clone. V gene TRBV13 combines with J gene TRBJ1-1; 8 bases map to TRBD1. The germline gives CDR1 PRHDT, CDR2 FYEKMQ (reference sequence). The CDR3 is 19 residues long. V lost 5 bases and J lost 0; bases outside the gene matches: 17. The CDR3 here is CASSRTGTGDFFMNTEAFF. For the CDR3, the DNA is TGTGCCAGCAGCAGAACCGGGACAGGAGATTTTTTCATGAACACTGAAGCTTTCTTT.

The rearrangement joins TRBV2 to TRBJ2-1; TRBD2 matches 15 bases. The CDR3 has 16 amino acids. Germline lookup yields CDR1 SNHLY and CDR2 FYNNEI. Germline trimming cut 2 bases from V and 10 bases from J; bases unmatched to any gene: 6. This CDR3 is CASSELGLAGGGEQFF. Written as DNA, the CDR3 is TGTGCCAGCAGTGAACTCGGACTAGCGGGAGGGGGGGAGCAGTTCTTC.